One sample yielded the 20 T cell receptor beta chains listed below, sequenced in a study of T cell clusters in autoimmune cytopenias. TRB rearrangements were amplified by touch-down multiplex PCR with mixed TRB-A/B primers. Using the multiplex PCR reads, TCRdb records one entry per CDR3 protein without DNA. Its table lists some 7,700 distinct CDR3 sequences. Each sample's input was 250 ng genomic DNA, about 38,000 genome equivalents. Sequencing was carried out using peripheral blood. These receptors were taken from a human donor with an autoimmune cytopenia or autoimmune hepatitis (not recorded which).

This clonotype is labeled medium-sized (0.01 to 0.1%) based on frequency. This chain joins TRBV18 and TRBJ2-7; TCRdb selects TRBD2, and the lack of DNA leaves this call unchecked. CDR1 KGHSH and CDR2 LQKENI come from the germline V gene. The CDR3 length is 14 residues. The CDR3 protein is CASSPLDFSYEQYF.

Judged by frequency, this clonotype is medium-sized (0.01 to 0.1%). CDR3 sequence: CASSEALPLYGYTF. The genes are TRBV6-1 and TRBJ1-2; TCRdb gives TRBD1 as the D gene, but with no DNA this cannot be confirmed. The CDR3 contains 14 residues. Germline V lookup: CDR1 MNHNS, CDR2 SASEGT.

This clonotype counts as medium-sized (0.01 to 0.1%) by frequency. V and J are TRBV29-1 and TRBJ2-5; TCRdb designates TRBD2, a call that cannot be tested without DNA. Germline CDR1 and CDR2: SQVTM and ANQGSEA. The CDR3 contains 16 residues. The CDR3 spells CSVVVGDPFPRETQYF.

By frequency, this clonotype registers medium-sized. The chain recombines TRBV5-4 with TRBJ2-3; as DNA is missing, the TRBD2 call by TCRdb cannot be tested. CDR3 size: 14 residues. Germline V gives CDR1 SGHNT, CDR2 YYREEE (reference sequence). CDR3 protein: CASSLVRETDTQYF.

According to its frequency, this clonotype is medium-sized. The genes are TRBV5-6 and TRBJ2-1. From germline, CDR1 is SGHDT and CDR2 YYEEEE. The CDR3 is 13 amino acids. This chain's CDR3 is CASSLGLHNEQFF.

By frequency, this clonotype registers medium-sized (0.01 to 0.1%). The genes are TRBV6-5 and TRBJ2-5; TCRdb's D call, TRBD1, is unchecked because there is no DNA. Germline V CDR1 and CDR2: MNHEY, SVGAGI. The CDR3 is made up of 13 amino acids. The CDR3 here is CASTPSYQETQYF.

Frequency places this clonotype as medium-sized. This chain uses TRBV5-6 with TRBJ1-5; the TRBD1 assignment by TCRdb is unverifiable without DNA. Germline V gene sequence: CDR1 SGHDT, CDR2 YYEEEE. This CDR3 spans 15 amino acids. The CDR3 spells CASSPGHLSNQPQHF.

The chain recombines TRBV18 with TRBJ2-2. The germline gives CDR1 KGHSH, CDR2 LQKENI. The CDR3 spans 12 residues. CDR3: CASSPLSGGLFF.

This clonotype is medium-sized (0.01 to 0.1%) by frequency. The rearrangement links TRBV27 to TRBJ2-6; TCRdb returns TRBD1, unconfirmable since there is no DNA. Germline loops: CDR1 MNHEY, CDR2 SMNVEV (reference sequence). The CDR3 has 17 amino acids. CDR3 loop: CASSARTGDSGANVLTF.

V gene TRBV14 combines with J gene TRBJ2-1; TCRdb proposes TRBD2, but this gene call is untestable without DNA. The V gene's germline CDR1 is SGHDN and CDR2 FVKESK. CDR3 length: 21 amino acids. The CDR3 sequence: CASSRAWDDSEYSGSGDEQFF.

According to its frequency, this clonotype is medium-sized. The chain is built from TRBV18 and TRBJ2-5. This CDR3 has 12 residues. Germline V CDR1 and CDR2: KGHSH, LQKENI. CDR3 in amino acids: CASSGPGELQYF.

This clonotype is identified as medium-sized from frequency. The V gene is TRBV5-5, the J gene TRBJ2-7; checking the TCRdb D call of TRBD2 is not possible without DNA. Germline lookup yields CDR1 SGHKS and CDR2 YYEKEE (reference sequence). The CDR3 runs 16 residues. The CDR3 protein is CASSKGLAGSSYEQYF.

This clonotype is identified as medium-sized (0.01 to 0.1%) from frequency. CDR3 protein: CASSIGSGYEQYF. The rearrangement joins TRBV19 to TRBJ2-7; TCRdb names TRBD1, which stays unverified in the absence of DNA. This CDR3 is 13 amino acids long. Germline V gives CDR1 LNHDA, CDR2 SQIVND (reference sequence). Using reference TRBV19 and TRBJ2-7 for the parts outside the CDR3, the full variable domain is DGGITQSPKYLFRKEGQNVTLSCEQNLNHDAMYWYRQDPGQGLRLIYYSQIVNDFQKGDIAEGYSVSREKKESFPLTVTSAQKNPTAFYLCASSIGSGYEQYFGPGTRLTVT.

The chain joins TRBV25-1 to TRBJ2-3; the D call from TCRdb, TRBD2, cannot be confirmed without DNA. CDR3 length: 14 amino acids. The germline V gene has CDR1 MGHDK and CDR2 SYGVNS. This CDR3 is CASSVGTRWDTQYF.

The chain uses TRBV10-3 and TRBJ2-5; TCRdb names TRBD1, which stays unverified in the absence of DNA. The CDR3 is made up of 16 amino acids. Germline loops: CDR1 ENHRY, CDR2 SYGVKD. CDR3 in amino acids: CASSYPRGTGAETQYF.

The rearrangement joins TRBV7-6 to TRBJ1-6; without DNA, the TCRdb call of TRBD1 cannot be checked. The length of the CDR3 is 16 residues. Germline V gene data show CDR1 as SGHVS and CDR2 as FNYEAQ. The CDR3 is CASSPRTGGGDSPLHF.

The genes are TRBV27 and TRBJ1-1; TCRdb designates TRBD1, a call that cannot be tested without DNA. The CDR3 runs 14 residues. Germline V gives CDR1 MNHEY, CDR2 SMNVEV (reference sequence). The CDR3 spells CASSLGTLNTEAFF.

This clonotype is medium-sized by frequency. The rearrangement uses TRBV10-3 and TRBJ2-5; TCRdb names TRBD1, which stays unverified in the absence of DNA. CDR1 and CDR2 (germline): ENHRY, SYGVKD. This CDR3 has 14 amino acids. CDR3 sequence: CAISPGQGQETQYF.

This clonotype is medium-sized by frequency. J is TRBJ2-7 and V is TRBV6-2 or TRBV6-3. The CDR3 sequence is 14 residues long. CDR1 is MNHEY, CDR2 SVGEGT, per germline. CDR3 sequence: CASRIQGSYYEQYF.

This clonotype is medium-sized by frequency. CDR3: CASSLTGVGSYEQYF. The J gene is TRBJ2-7, the V gene TRBV27. The V gene's germline CDR1 is MNHEY and CDR2 SMNVEV (reference sequence). CDR3 length: 15 amino acids.